This T cell receptor (beta chain) is drawn from a study of cytomegalovirus exposure and HLA in healthy donors. General study findings and limits: The records held CMV serostatus as the only immune exposure information.

Trimming at V came to 4 bases and at J to 2 bases, leaving 7 bases not matched to a gene. The CDR3 consists of 16 residues. CDR1 is SGHNT and CDR2 is YENEEA in the germline V gene. With 60 Vbeta and 13 Jbeta primers, the PCR was carried out. TCRdb keeps only in-frame clones here, not all; method: immunoSEQ multiplex PCR. This sample has 100,000 to 150,000 clones, with roughly three quarters found just once. In the case of this clone: What it binds is unknown.

There were likely unrecorded immune exposures, though donors were nominally healthy when sampled. Material for sequencing was PBMCs. This TCR derives from a woman aged 30 to 39 in good health and CMV-seronegative. The rearrangement links TRBV11-3 to TRBJ2-2; 7 nucleotides agree with TRBD1. CDR3 sequence: CASSSWDSINTGELFF. The CDR3, as DNA: TGTGCCAGCAGCTCATGGGACAGTATCAACACCGGGGAGCTGTTTTTT. The full variable domain, rest sourced from reference TRBV11-3 and TRBJ2-2, is EAGVVQSPRYKIIEKKQPVAFWCNPISGHNTLYWYLQNLGQGPELLIRYENEEAVDDSQLPKDRFSAERLKGVDSTLKIQPAELGDSAVYLCASSSWDSINTGELFFGEGSRLTVL.